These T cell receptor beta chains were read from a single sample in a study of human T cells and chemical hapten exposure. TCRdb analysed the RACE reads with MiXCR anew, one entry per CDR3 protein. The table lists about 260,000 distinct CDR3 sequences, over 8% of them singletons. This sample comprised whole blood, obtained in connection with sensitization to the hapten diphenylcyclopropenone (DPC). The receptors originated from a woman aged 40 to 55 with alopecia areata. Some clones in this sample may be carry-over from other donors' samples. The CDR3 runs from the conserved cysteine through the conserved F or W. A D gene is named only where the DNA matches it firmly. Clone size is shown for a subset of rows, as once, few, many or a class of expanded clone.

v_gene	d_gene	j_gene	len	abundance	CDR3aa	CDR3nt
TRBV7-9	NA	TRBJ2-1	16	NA	CASSSAQTTSLHEQFF	TGTGCCAGCAGCTCGGCCCAGACCACTAGTTTACATGAGCAGTTCTTC
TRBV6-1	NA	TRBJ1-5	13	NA	CASSEARGQPQHF	TGTGCCAGCAGTGAAGCCAGGGGTCAGCCCCAGCATTTT
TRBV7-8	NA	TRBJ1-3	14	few	CASSLGEPGNTIYF	TGTGCCAGCAGCCTAGGGGAACCTGGAAACACCATATATTTT
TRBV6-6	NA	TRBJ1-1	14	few	CASSDQAMNTEAFF	TGTGCCAGCAGTGACCAGGCTATGAACACTGAAGCTTTCTTT
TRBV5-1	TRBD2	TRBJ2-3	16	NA	CASSLTSGSSTDTQYF	TGCGCCAGCAGCTTGACTAGCGGGAGCAGCACAGATACGCAGTATTTT
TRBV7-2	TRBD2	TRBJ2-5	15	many	CASSLLGGSGETQYF	TGTGCCAGCAGCTTACTTGGCGGGAGCGGTGAGACCCAGTACTTC
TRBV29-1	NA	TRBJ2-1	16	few	CSVSYSSRSLVNEQFF	TGCAGCGTTTCTTACAGCTCTAGGTCTCTGGTCAATGAGCAGTTCTTC
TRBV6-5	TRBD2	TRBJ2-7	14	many	CASSPGEGLYEQYF	TGTGCCAGCAGCCCCGGGGAGGGTTTATACGAGCAGTACTTC
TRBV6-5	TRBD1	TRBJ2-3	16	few	CASSYPGQGLQNTQYF	TGTGCCAGCAGTTACCCGGGACAGGGTCTCCAAAATACGCAGTATTTT
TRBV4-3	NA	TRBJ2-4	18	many	CASSQEAALRPAKNIQYF	TGCGCCAGCAGCCAAGAAGCCGCTCTTCGCCCGGCAAAAAACATTCAGTACTTC
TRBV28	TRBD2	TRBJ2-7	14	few	CASSRAGVSYEQYF	TGTGCCAGCAGTCGAGCGGGAGTGTCCTACGAGCAGTACTTC
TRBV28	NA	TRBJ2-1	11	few	CASSSPTGQFF	TGTGCCAGCAGTTCACCCACGGGGCAGTTCTTC
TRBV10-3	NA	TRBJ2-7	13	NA	CAISGRPPYEQYF	TGTGCCATCAGTGGGCGGCCCCCCTACGAGCAGTACTTC
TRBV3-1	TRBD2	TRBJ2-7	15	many	CASSRLAGRSYEQYF	TGTGCCAGCAGCCGGTTAGCGGGTCGCTCCTACGAGCAGTACTTC
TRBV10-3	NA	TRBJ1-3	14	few	CAIRPQGTGNTIYF	TGTGCCATCAGGCCCCAGGGTACTGGAAACACCATATATTTT
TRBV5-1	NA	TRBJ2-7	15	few	CASSLRGTGQYEQYF	TGCGCCAGCAGCTTGAGGGGGACGGGTCAGTACGAGCAGTACTTC
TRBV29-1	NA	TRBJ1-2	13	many	CSVDGGMNYGYTF	TGCAGCGTTGATGGAGGAATGAACTATGGCTACACCTTC
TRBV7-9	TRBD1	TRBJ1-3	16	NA	CASSARGQSSGNTIYF	TGTGCCAGCAGCGCCAGGGGGCAGTCTTCTGGAAACACCATATATTTT
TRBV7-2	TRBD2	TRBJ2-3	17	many	CASSLVSAGAGTDTQYF	TGTGCCAGCAGCTTAGTATCGGCGGGAGCTGGCACAGATACGCAGTATTTT
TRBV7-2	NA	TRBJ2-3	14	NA	CASSLSRGVDTQYF	TGTGCCAGCAGCTTATCAAGGGGGGTAGATACGCAGTATTTT
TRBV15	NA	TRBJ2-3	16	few	CATSRGSGSGTDTQYF	TGTGCCACCAGCAGAGGATCAGGGTCGGGCACAGATACGCAGTATTTT
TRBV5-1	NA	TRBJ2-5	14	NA	CASSPGRLQETQYF	TGCGCCAGCAGCCCGGGACGGCTACAAGAGACCCAGTACTTC